One sample yielded the 12 T cell receptor beta chains listed below, sequenced in a study of cytomegalovirus exposure and HLA in healthy donors. Researchers ran the PCR with 60 Vbeta and 13 Jbeta primers. Here immunoSEQ multiplex PCR was the method, and the copy in TCRdb shows in-frame clones only, minus some. The repertoire holds more than 90,000 clones, with roughly 70% as singletons. Specimen: PBMCs. The source is a man aged 50-59 years in good health and CMV-seronegative.

In this sample, this clone turned up once. The gene calls are TRBV7-2 and TRBJ1-2; 7 positions match TRBD1. J gave up 10 bases and V 0 bases, and 5 bases lay outside the gene matches. The CDR3 totals 13 residues. Germline V gene sequence: CDR1 SGHTA, CDR2 FQGNSA. The CDR3 DNA reads TGTGCCAGCAGCTTAGCGACAGGGCTTCACTACACCTTC. This codes for CASSLATGLHYTF.

CDR3 nucleotide sequence: TGTGCCAGCAGCTTAGCCGGGGGGCGGAACACTGAAGCTTTCTTT. Residues: CASSLAGGRNTEAFF. The V call is TRBV7-2, the J call TRBJ1-1; tentatively, D is TRBD1 (6 bases). Germline CDR1 and CDR2: SGHTA and FQGNSA. V lost 0 bases and J 1 base, leaving 9 bases between the germline ends. The CDR3 is 15 amino acids.

The chain uses TRBV7-2 and TRBJ2-3; possible D gene TRBD2, 5 bases. The germline V and J ends were trimmed by 5 bases and 1 base, with 13 bases remaining between them. Germline assignment: CDR1 SGHTA and CDR2 FQGNSA. The CDR3 spans 15 residues. For the CDR3, the DNA is TGTGCCAGCAGCCCTAGAGGGTCAGGCACAGATACGCAGTATTTT. This encodes CASSPRGSGTDTQYF.

This clone showed up just a few times. The rearrangement uses TRBV6-6 and TRBJ2-5; D gene ambiguous. Per the germline V gene, CDR1 is MNHNY and CDR2 is SVGAGI (reference sequence). The CDR3 has 12 residues. V gave up 5 bases and J gave up 2 bases, with 6 bases separating them. The CDR3 bases are TGTGCCAGCAGTCGAGAGCAAGAGACCCAGTACTTC. It specifies CASSREQETQYF.

The chain has TRBV4-3 and TRBJ1-1; a possible D gene is TRBD1 (5 bases). Trimming removed 0 bases at V and 5 bases at J, with 16 bases between. This CDR3 spans 16 amino acids. The germline CDR1 and CDR2 sequences are LGHNA and YSLEER. As DNA, the CDR3 is TGCGCCAGCAGCCAAGATTCGGCGGGAGGGGTTACTGAAGCTTTCTTT. Translated, it gives CASSQDSAGGVTEAFF.

The chain couples TRBV19 to TRBJ2-3, with 8 bases lining up with TRBD2. V trimming: 4 bases; J trimming: 0 bases; junction bases outside the gene matches: 6. The CDR3 is 16 amino acids. Germline lookup yields CDR1 LNHDA and CDR2 SQIVND (reference sequence). CDR3 in DNA: TGTGCCAGTAGTACTATAGCGGGATCTAGCACAGATACGCAGTATTTT. Amino acids: CASSTIAGSSTDTQYF.

J is TRBJ1-6 and V is TRBV5-1, with D tentatively TRBD1 (6 bases). The V end lost 6 bases, the J end lost 3 bases, and 13 bases lay between the germline ends. The CDR3 totals 15 residues. Per the germline V gene, CDR1 is SGHRS and CDR2 is YFSETQ. The CDR3 spells CASTFADSYNSPLHF. For the CDR3, the DNA is TGCGCCAGCACCTTCGCGGACAGCTATAATTCACCCCTCCACTTT.

This clone was picked up one time. V and J are TRBV11-2 and TRBJ2-5; 9 bases match TRBD2. Unmatched junction bases numbered 8, after V lost 5 bases and J lost 4 bases. The CDR3 runs to 15 residues. Germline V gene data show CDR1 as SGHAT and CDR2 as FQNNGV. The CDR3 loop is CASSHVAGDGETQYF. The CDR3 coding sequence is TGTGCCAGCAGCCATGTAGCGGGGGATGGAGAGACCCAGTACTTC.

J is TRBJ1-4 and V is TRBV2; 7 nucleotides match TRBD1. The germline gives CDR1 SNHLY, CDR2 FYNNEI. V was clipped by 7 bases and J by 4 bases; unmatched bases: 6. The CDR3 has 14 residues. DNA for the CDR3: TGTGCCAGCATGAAGGGGGCGTTTAATGAAAAACTGTTTTTT. Translated, it gives CASMKGAFNEKLFF.

This clone was found a few times. CDR3 sequence: CASSLVGGQGGGYTF. The CDR3 DNA follows: TGTGCCAGCAGCTTGGTGGGGGGACAGGGAGGCGGCTACACCTTC. This chain uses TRBV5-4 with TRBJ1-2; TRBD1 agrees at 9 bases. V trimming: 0 bases; J trimming: 8 bases; junction bases outside the gene matches: 8. The length of the CDR3 is 15 residues. Germline V lookup: CDR1 SGHNT, CDR2 YYREEE (reference sequence).

This chain links TRBV4-2 with TRBJ1-4, with TRBD1 matching over 7 bases. Germline loops: CDR1 LGHNA, CDR2 YNFKEQ. J lost 2 bases, V lost 0 bases, and 3 bases had no gene match. This CDR3 is 16 amino acids long. The CDR3 sequence is CASSQDRGWTNEKLFF. The CDR3 DNA reads as TGTGCCAGCAGCCAAGACAGGGGGTGGACTAATGAAAAACTGTTTTTT.

The J gene is TRBJ1-5, the V gene TRBV5-5; D is possibly TRBD1 (5 bases). Germline loops: CDR1 SGHKS, CDR2 YYEKEE (reference sequence). The CDR3 totals 14 residues. The V end was cut by 4 bases, the J end by 6 bases, with 14 bases between. Written as DNA, the CDR3 is TGTGCCAGCAGCCCCCAGGGAATAGGTCAGCCCCAGCATTTT. Translated: CASSPQGIGQPQHF.